The TCR beta chain under discussion was sequenced for a study of vaccination effects on CD4 cells after COVID-19. Repertoires were generated with immunoSEQ multiplex PCR, while TCRdb's copy carries only in-frame clones and drops some. The repertoire includes about 47,000 clones, roughly three quarters of them detected once, and roughly 7.2% sits in the top ten. A word on this clone: The antigen is unknown.

Isolating CD4+ T cells followed ten to eleven days of culture. All participants had two doses of either the BNT162b2 or mRNA-1273 vaccine. The TCR sequence derives from a human donor who received a COVID-19 vaccine. The sequenced sample was CD4+ T cells from PBMCs cultured without peptide, obtained after COVID-19 vaccination.

Here the CDR3 reads CASSRRDPDTQYF. As DNA, the CDR3 is TGTGCCAGCAGCCGGCGCGATCCGGATACGCAGTATTTT. The chain is built from TRBV3-1 (or the pseudogene TRBV3-2) and TRBJ2-3; no definite D call. V was shortened by 4 bases and J by 6 bases, with 11 bases between the two germline ends. This CDR3 comprises 13 residues. Germline V gene lookup returns CDR1 LGHDT and CDR2 YNNKEL (reference sequence).